This T cell receptor (beta chain) was sequenced during a study of cytomegalovirus exposure and HLA in healthy donors. The PCR made use of 60 Vbeta and 13 Jbeta primers. Profiling relied on immunoSEQ multiplex PCR, and the TCRdb table lists in-frame clones only, not all of them. The table lists about 120,000 clones, roughly 79% of them singletons. General study results and limits: Donor immune exposure was known only as CMV serostatus. Most TCRs appeared rarely, but some public TCRs recurred in many donors. For presence/absence analyses, sequencing depth was assumed to be roughly uniform across donors.

To note about this clone: No antigen is known for it.

V was trimmed by 9 bases and J by 4 bases, leaving 21 bases between them. Germline V gene sequence: CDR1 SNHLY, CDR2 FYNNEI. This CDR3 is built from 15 residues. This chain links TRBV2 with TRBJ1-2; TRBD1 is a possible D gene (6 bases). The receptor's source is a woman aged 25 to 39 in good health and CMV-seronegative. Sequenced material: PBMCs. CDR3 DNA: TGTGCCAGGCCCCAGGGGCGGGGGCTCGGCTATGGCTACACCTTC. Its translation is CARPQGRGLGYGYTF.